This entry lists 21 T cell receptor beta chains sequenced from one sample in a study of T cell repertoires in cytomegalovirus infection (dated by TCRdb to about 2019). The instrument was an Illumina HiSeq 1500. TCRdb reanalyzed the raw reads on its own, using fastp at Q25 for trimming and MiXCR for clone calling, and kept in-frame beta chains. Rows with one shared CDR3 protein collapse into an entry with the most common genes and DNA. Here the sample has 85,000 to 130,000 distinct CDR3 sequences; about 25% occur a single time. The ten top clones hold around 40% of the sample. Sample: CD8+ T cells from PBMCs. These receptor sequences come from a human donor in good health (CMV status not recorded). Some clones in this sample may be carry-over from other donors' samples.

This clonotype was observed a few times. This chain uses TRBV7-9 with TRBJ2-7; either TRBD1 or TRBD2 may supply D (5 bases each). The CDR3 consists of 16 residues. Trimming took off 5 bases at V and 2 bases at J, with 19 bases between the two ends. The germline gives CDR1 SEHNR, CDR2 FQNEAQ (reference sequence). DNA of the CDR3: TGTGCCAGCAGCCCCACATCGGGGACCGGGGCCTACGAGCAGTACTTC. Translated: CASSPTSGTGAYEQYF. Full variable domain (rest looked up from reference TRBV7-9 and TRBJ2-7): DTGVSQNPRHKITKRGQNVTFRCDPISEHNRLYWYRQTLGQGPEFLTYFQNEAQLEKSRLLSDRFSAERPKGSFSTLEIQRTEQGDSAMYLCASSPTSGTGAYEQYFGPGTRLTVT.

This clonotype was observed many times. This sequence joins TRBV7-2 and TRBJ2-1, with 11 bases fitting TRBD2. The junction had 6 bases not matched to a gene; V was cut back by 3 bases and J by 5 bases. This CDR3 spans 16 amino acids. CDR1 is SGHTA, CDR2 FQGNSA, per germline. The chain's CDR3 is CASSFLAGGRDNEQFF. The CDR3 coding sequence is TGTGCCAGCAGCTTTTTAGCGGGGGGGCGGGACAATGAGCAGTTCTTC. The full variable domain, with the rest looked up from reference TRBV7-2 and TRBJ2-1, is GAGVSQSPSNKVTEKGKDVELRCDPISGHTALYWYRQSLGQGLEFLIYFQGNSAPDKSGLPSDRFSAERTGGSVSTLTIQRTQQEDSAVYLCASSFLAGGRDNEQFFGPGTRLTVL.

The chain recombines TRBV12-3 or TRBV12-4 with TRBJ2-2, with 9 bases matching TRBD2. V dropped 3 bases and J dropped 4; count of bases not matched to a gene: 3. The CDR3 covers 15 residues. Written as DNA, the CDR3 is TGTGCCAGCAGTTTCTTAGCGGGAGTCACCGGGGAGCTGTTTTTT. It specifies CASSFLAGVTGELFF.

The genes are TRBV6-2 or TRBV6-3 and TRBJ2-7; the D is unclear. The length of the CDR3 is 12 residues. Looked up from germline, CDR1 is MNHEY and CDR2 is SVGEGT. The V end lost 5 bases, the J end lost 3 bases, and 8 bases lay between the germline ends. DNA of the CDR3: TGTGCCAGCAGTAGGACCGACTACGAGCAGTACTTC. Translation: CASSRTDYEQYF.

The chain has TRBV19 and TRBJ2-2; possible D gene TRBD2, 6 bases. This CDR3 is built from 18 residues. The V and J ends lost 6 bases and 5 bases respectively, with 25 bases between them. Germline CDR1 and CDR2: LNHDA and SQIVND (reference sequence). The CDR3 nucleotides read TGTGCCAGTAGCACGCCCGATCCGGCGGGATGGGGGACCGGGGAGCTGTTTTTT. This sequence encodes CASSTPDPAGWGTGELFF.

A few counts support this clonotype. The V and J genes are TRBV7-2 and TRBJ2-5; 9 positions match TRBD1. Looked up from germline, CDR1 is SGHTA and CDR2 is FQGNSA. V shed 4 bases and J 13 bases; nucleotides not matched to a gene: 4. The CDR3 is 11 residues long. The CDR3 sequence: CASSSGTGWYF. Written as DNA, the CDR3 is TGTGCCAGCAGCTCCGGGACAGGGTGGTACTTC.

V is TRBV29-1 and J is TRBJ2-2; 7 bases match TRBD2. The germline V gene has CDR1 SQVTM and CDR2 ANQGSEA. The CDR3 loop spans 16 amino acids. The trim removed 4 bases at V and 4 bases at J, leaving 12 bases unmatched. The DNA of the CDR3 is TGCAGCGTTGGTTTCAGGGATTGGGAGGGCACCGGGGAGCTGTTTTTT. The encoded protein is CSVGFRDWEGTGELFF.

With respect to this clonotype: Its ends do not fully match the called genes, so a read error is possible. The chain combines TRBV6-2 or TRBV6-3 with TRBJ2-3, with D perhaps TRBD2 (6 bases). The CDR3 runs 14 residues. CDR1 and CDR2 (germline): MNHEY, SVGEGT. The chain's CDR3 is CASSDSEEGDTQYF. The CDR3 DNA is TGTGCCAGCAGTGACTCGGAGGAGGGAGATACGCAGTATTTT.

V and J are TRBV11-3 and TRBJ2-7, with D possibly matching TRBD1 (5 bases). Germline loops: CDR1 SGHNT, CDR2 YENEEA. V lost 7 bases to trimming and J lost 0 bases, with 28 bases between them. This CDR3 region has 19 residues. The CDR3 loop is CASTLISLLTGEGSYEQYF. The CDR3 region has the DNA TGTGCCAGCACTTTGATATCCCTCCTCACAGGTGAAGGCTCCTACGAGCAGTACTTC.

This clonotype was picked up many times. CDR3 nucleotides: TGTGCCAGCAGCTTGACTGGTCTAAACGGCGGATATAACACAGATACGCAGTATTTT. It translates to CASSLTGLNGGYNTDTQYF. The chain combines TRBV7-2 with TRBJ2-3; D gene ambiguous. Germline CDR1 reads SGHTA; CDR2 reads FQGNSA. Trimming removed 3 bases at V and 2 bases at J, with 24 bases between. This CDR3 spans 19 amino acids.

As regards this clonotype: A much larger clone differs by one base, so this may be a read error. The chain recombines TRBV10-3 with TRBJ1-1; D gene unclear. Germline-derived CDR1 and CDR2 are ENHRY and SYGVKD. There are 12 residues in the CDR3. CDR3 coding DNA: TGTGCCATCAGTGATTCCGGCACTAAAGCTTTCTTT. Amino acids: CAISDSGTKAFF.

The chain employs TRBV11-2 and TRBJ2-3; D is ambiguous. This CDR3 is built from 17 residues. Germline CDR1 SGHAT, CDR2 FQNNGV. Trimming took off 5 bases at V and 2 bases at J, with 20 bases between the two ends. In DNA, the CDR3 is TGTGCCAGCAGCCTCCGATGGCCCCGGGCACACACAGATACGCAGTATTTT. It codes for CASSLRWPRAHTDTQYF. The whole variable domain, remainder taken from reference TRBV11-2 and TRBJ2-3, is EAGVAQSPRYKIIEKRQSVAFWCNPISGHATLYWYQQILGQGPKLLIQFQNNGVVDDSQLPKDRFSAERLKGVDSTLKIQPAKLEDSAVYLCASSLRWPRAHTDTQYFGPGTRLTVL.

The chain carries TRBV10-3 and TRBJ2-7, with 7 bases aligning to TRBD1. Germline CDR1 is ENHRY and CDR2 is SYGVKD. CDR3 length equals 17 residues. V shed 5 bases and J 0 bases; nucleotides not matched to a gene: 13. CDR3 sequence (DNA): TGTGCCATCAGTTCTCCGTCTAGGTCAGGGGGCTCCTACGAGCAGTACTTC. This translates into CAISSPSRSGGSYEQYF.

With respect to this clonotype: The CDR3 end shows no conserved phenylalanine or tryptophan, and so a read error is likely. V gene TRBV6-2 or TRBV6-3 combines with J gene TRBJ2-1; a weak D match, TRBD2 (6 bases). Germline CDR1 is MNHEY and CDR2 is SVGEGT. Trimming removed 0 bases from V and 0 bases from J, with 15 bases in between. This CDR3 comprises 18 residues. CDR3 sequence (DNA): TGTGCCAGCAGTTACTCAGAAGATAGCGGCAGCTCCTACAATGAGCAGTTCCTC. Residues: CASSYSEDSGSSYNEQFL.

The CDR3 spells CASSFGGLYNEQFF. The DNA of the CDR3 is TGTGCCAGCAGTTTTGGTGGTTTGTACAATGAGCAGTTCTTC. The V call is TRBV27, the J call TRBJ2-1; no clear D. CDR3 length: 14 amino acids. Germline CDR1 MNHEY, CDR2 SMNVEV (reference sequence). Trimming left V 3 bases short and J 4 bases short, with 10 bases between.

V gene TRBV20-1 combines with J gene TRBJ2-3; 10 nucleotides align to TRBD2. The length of the CDR3 is 18 residues. Unmatched junction bases numbered 16, after V lost 7 bases and J lost 0 bases. Germline V gives CDR1 DFQATT, CDR2 SNEGSKA (reference sequence). This chain's CDR3 is CSVPLPSGGAASTDTQYF. The CDR3 DNA is TGCAGTGTCCCCCTCCCCAGCGGGGGGGCCGCTAGCACAGATACGCAGTATTTT.

This chain uses TRBV28 with TRBJ1-1; no definite D call. V lost 7 bases and J 5 bases, leaving 17 bases between the germline ends. Germline CDR1 MDHEN, CDR2 SYDVKM. The CDR3 has 14 residues. CDR3 amino acids: CASTLAGSGTEAFF. CDR3 sequence (DNA): TGTGCCAGCACCCTTGCGGGAAGTGGAACTGAAGCTTTCTTT.

This clonotype has a count of ten or more. The J gene is TRBJ2-1, the V gene TRBV7-9; 7 bases are a match to TRBD1. Looked up from germline, CDR1 is SEHNR and CDR2 is FQNEAQ (reference sequence). CDR3 length equals 12 residues. After removal of 4 bases from V and 9 bases from J, the junction contained 3 bases not matched to a gene. DNA of the CDR3: TGTGCCAGCAGCTGGACAGGAACTGAGCAGTTCTTC. Its translation: CASSWTGTEQFF. The full variable domain, in which reference TRBV7-9 and TRBJ2-1 provide the parts outside the CDR3, is DTGVSQNPRHKITKRGQNVTFRCDPISEHNRLYWYRQTLGQGPEFLTYFQNEAQLEKSRLLSDRFSAERPKGSFSTLEIQRTEQGDSAMYLCASSWTGTEQFFGPGTRLTVL.

In this sample, this clonotype turned up many times. V usage is TRBV11-2 and J usage is TRBJ2-7; D may be TRBD1 (5 bases). Germline V lookup: CDR1 SGHAT, CDR2 FQNNGV. The CDR3 totals 15 residues. V lost 1 base and J 4 bases, leaving 14 bases between the germline ends. CDR3 coding DNA: TGTGCCAGCAGCTTAGCTGCAGGGCAGGCTTACGAGCAGTACTTC. Residues: CASSLAAGQAYEQYF.

This clonotype was picked up many times. V is TRBV7-2 and J is TRBJ1-2; 9 bases are shared with TRBD1. This CDR3 has 15 amino acids. V lost 5 bases, J lost 5 bases, and 9 bases stayed unmatched. Per germline, CDR1 SGHTA and CDR2 FQGNSA. In nucleotides, the CDR3 is TGTGCCAGCAGCATGCCGGGACAGGGAAGATATGGCTACACCTTC. This sequence encodes CASSMPGQGRYGYTF.

The rearrangement uses TRBV11-3 and TRBJ2-1; D is uncertain. V gave up 3 bases and J gave up 7 bases, with 13 bases separating them. Germline V gene lookup returns CDR1 SGHNT and CDR2 YENEEA. The CDR3 is made up of 14 amino acids. CDR3 residues: CASSFPGLGNEQFF. The CDR3 nucleotides read TGTGCCAGCAGCTTTCCGGGCCTGGGGAATGAGCAGTTCTTC.